Below, 15 T cell receptor beta chains from the same sample are listed, as sequenced in a study of T cells in Graves' hyperthyroidism and ophthalmopathy. What was amplified from RNA transcripts were TCR beta CDR3 regions. First-round RT-PCR of the TCR CDR3 relied on the HTBI primer set. TCRdb reanalysed the multiplex PCR reads using MiXCR and keeps one entry per CDR3 protein. The sample includes 750,000 to 900,000 distinct CDR3 sequences, about two fifths of them seen just once. The source material was blood. The receptor set was obtained from a young man with Graves' hyperthyroidism.

The genes are TRBV18 and TRBJ1-5; no firm D call. This CDR3 has 13 residues. The ends were cut back, 2 bases at V and 6 bases at J, with 8 bases in the middle. Germline CDR1 is KGHSH and CDR2 is LQKENI. The CDR3 protein is CASSPEQSQPQHF. The CDR3 bases are TGTGCCAGCTCACCAGAGCAAAGTCAGCCCCAGCATTTT.

In regard to this clonotype: One end of the junction does not line up with germline, which may come from a read error. The genes are TRBV5-1 and TRBJ2-2, with a weak D call TRBD2 (5 bases). CDR1 and CDR2 from the germline V gene are SGHRS and YFSETQ. This CDR3 spans 14 amino acids. CDR3 amino acids: CASSPDPNTGELLF. The CDR3, as DNA: TGCGCCAGCAGCCCCGACCCGAACACCGGGGAGCTGCTTTTT.

This clonotype was picked up a small number of times. V usage is TRBV11-2 and J usage is TRBJ1-4; maybe TRBD1 (6 bases). CDR1 SGHAT and CDR2 FQNNGV come from the germline V gene. V was clipped by 5 bases and J by 10 bases, with 20 bases between them. The CDR3 is made up of 15 amino acids. The CDR3 nucleotides are TGTGCCAGCAGCGATCCTAGGGGGGATTGGGGAAAACTGTTTTTT. Residues: CASSDPRGDWGKLFF.

This clonotype was picked up a small number of times. The chain links TRBV10-3 to TRBJ2-3, with a tentative D call TRBD2 (5 bases). The CDR3 has 16 amino acids. The germline gives CDR1 ENHRY, CDR2 SYGVKD. Trimming took off 4 bases at V and 0 bases at J, with 14 bases between the two ends. The DNA of the CDR3 is TGTGCCATCAGTGGCCCCGAGGACTCCAGCACAGATACGCAGTATTTT. Translating it yields CAISGPEDSSTDTQYF.

The V call is TRBV2, the J call TRBJ1-2; D is ambiguous. The CDR3 is made up of 13 amino acids. Germline CDR1 reads SNHLY; CDR2 reads FYNNEI. The V end was cut by 8 bases, the J end by 7 bases, with 17 bases between. The CDR3 DNA reads as TGTGCCAGCGTTGAAAGGTCGGCTAGTGGCTACACCTTC. Amino acid sequence: CASVERSASGYTF.

This clonotype was picked up a small number of times. V is TRBV20-1 and J is TRBJ2-7; 10 nucleotides agree with TRBD1. After removal of 3 bases from V and 4 bases from J, the junction contained 9 bases not matched to a gene. CDR1 is DFQATT and CDR2 is SNEGSKA in the germline V gene (reference sequence). This CDR3 is built from 15 residues. In DNA, the CDR3 is TGCAGTGCTAGCCTACCAGGACAGGGGGGATACGAGCAGTACTTC. Encoded protein: CSASLPGQGGYEQYF.

This clonotype was seen at least ten times. This chain uses TRBV25-1 with TRBJ1-1; D is perhaps TRBD1 (6 bases). The germline V and J ends were trimmed by 1 base and 0 bases, with 9 bases remaining between them. The CDR3 covers 15 residues. CDR1 and CDR2 (germline): MGHDK, SYGVNS. DNA of the CDR3: TGTGCCAGCAGTGAATGGGGGGGGCTGAACACTGAAGCTTTCTTT. Translating it yields CASSEWGGLNTEAFF.

This clonotype was observed many times. The chain employs TRBV10-2 and TRBJ1-5; TRBD1 might be the D (6 bases). This CDR3 is built from 13 residues. V lost 7 bases to trimming and J lost 6 bases, with 13 bases between them. Germline V gene sequence: CDR1 WSHSY, CDR2 SAAADI. CDR3 in amino acids: CASKSGVGQPQHF. In DNA, the CDR3 is TGCGCCAGCAAATCAGGGGTAGGTCAGCCCCAGCATTTT.

There are many counts of this clonotype. The J gene is TRBJ2-5, the V gene TRBV10-2, with TRBD1 matching over 7 bases. This CDR3 comprises 15 residues. Germline CDR1 WSHSY, CDR2 SAAADI. V trimming: 7 bases; J trimming: 0 bases; junction bases outside the gene matches: 8. CDR3: CASTGAGGYQETQYF. The CDR3 DNA reads TGCGCCAGCACTGGGGCAGGGGGTTACCAAGAGACCCAGTACTTC.

CDR3 sequence reads: CASSQEPGGGNTIYF. CDR3 DNA: TGTGCCAGCAGCCAAGAACCCGGGGGCGGAAACACCATATATTTT. The chain uses TRBV7-3 and TRBJ1-3; TRBD1 is a possible D gene (6 bases). Germline V CDR1 and CDR2: SGHTA, FQGTGA. V was pared by 5 bases and J by 4 bases, with 15 bases between. This CDR3 is built from 15 residues.

Notes on this clonotype: No conserved phenylalanine or tryptophan ends this CDR3, so it is likely a read error. The chain is built from TRBV14 and TRBJ1-1; the match to TRBD1 covers 7 bases. CDR3 length equals 13 residues. The J segment lost 10 bases and the V segment lost 4 bases, leaving 9 bases of the junction unmatched. The germline gives CDR1 SGHDN, CDR2 FVKESK. The CDR3 is CASSLGTARVAFL. The CDR3 bases are TGTGCCAGCAGCCTGGGGACAGCCCGCGTAGCTTTCCTT.

This clonotype was observed a handful of times. The chain joins TRBV7-9 to TRBJ2-7; 7 nucleotides agree with TRBD2. CDR3 length: 14 amino acids. Germline CDR1 and CDR2: SEHNR and FQNEAQ (reference sequence). With 5 bases clipped from V and 6 bases from J, the junction kept 10 bases outside the gene matches. This CDR3 is CASSQDTGGGEQYF. CDR3 in DNA: TGTGCCAGCAGCCAAGATACGGGAGGAGGCGAGCAGTACTTC.

V is TRBV6-5 and J is TRBJ2-5; no clear D. The CDR3 runs 10 residues. The germline V gene encodes CDR1 MNHEY and CDR2 SVGAGI. Trimming pared 7 bases from V and 5 bases from J, leaving 5 bases between. CDR3 sequence (DNA): TGTGCCAGCAAGTGGGAGACCCAGTACTTC. Amino acids: CASKWETQYF.

Ten or more counts support this clonotype. The chain links TRBV20-1 to TRBJ1-3; D possibly corresponds to TRBD1 (5 bases). The CDR3 consists of 13 residues. The V and J ends lost 3 bases and 2 bases respectively, with 8 bases between them. Germline V gene sequence: CDR1 DFQATT, CDR2 SNEGSKA (reference sequence). CDR3 residues: CSARGGTGNTIYF. The CDR3 nucleotides are TGCAGTGCTAGGGGGGGGACTGGAAACACCATATATTTT.

This clonotype showed up many times. This rearrangement joins TRBV20-1 to TRBJ1-1; a possible D gene is TRBD1 (5 bases). CDR1 and CDR2 from the germline V gene are DFQATT and SNEGSKA (reference sequence). The V and J ends lost 3 bases and 1 base respectively, with 12 bases between them. This CDR3 comprises 14 residues. The CDR3 is CSARVGAWNTEAFF. The DNA of the CDR3 is TGCAGTGCTAGGGTAGGGGCCTGGAACACTGAAGCTTTCTTT.